These T cell receptor beta chains were read from a single sample in a study of T cell responses to AZD1222 COVID-19 vaccine. The data were produced by immunoSEQ multiplex PCR, yet TCRdb's version contains in-frame clones alone and is incomplete. The sample consists of around 92,000 clones, approximately 91% of them appearing once. This specimen consisted of peripheral blood, obtained on day 0 of AZD1222 vaccination. These receptors all come from an adult in good health. Both conserved end residues are part of each CDR3. A D gene is named only where the DNA matches it firmly. Clone size is shown for a subset of rows, as once, few, many or a class of expanded clone.

>.|TRBV4-1|TRBJ1-2|.
TGCGCCAGCAGCCAGGAGGGGCTCGATGGGAGCAGGCTCTATGGCTACACCTTC
CASSQEGLDGSRLYGYTF
>.|TRBV18|TRBJ1-1|.
TGTGCCAGCTCACTAAACCGAGGGAGCACTGAAGCTTTCTTT
CASSLNRGSTEAFF
>.|TRBV7-9|TRBJ1-1|.
TGTGCTGTGGGGAACGCTGAAGCTTTCTTT
CAVGNAEAFF
>.|TRBV6-2/TRBV6-3|TRBJ2-7|.
TGTGCCAGCAGTCGTCGTGGCTACGAGCAGTACTTC
CASSRRGYEQYF
>.|TRBV5-4|TRBJ1-6|TRBD1
TGTGCCAGCAGCGGGGGCCTACAGGGGAATTCACCCCTCCACTTT
CASSGGLQGNSPLHF
>.|TRBV19|TRBJ1-5|.
TGTGCCAGTAGTTGGGGTAACCAGCCCCAGCATTTT
CASSWGNQPQHF
>.|TRBV7-3|TRBJ1-1|.
TGTGCCAGCAGCTCCACCCTGGGCACTGAAGCTTTCTTT
CASSSTLGTEAFF
>.|TRBV2|TRBJ2-1|TRBD2
TGTGCCAGCAGTGAACTGACTAGCGGGGTGAGTGAGCAGTTCTTC
CASSELTSGVSEQFF
>.|TRBV5-1|TRBJ1-3|.
TGCGCCAGCAGCTTGTTTTCTGACGTCTCTGGAAACACCATATATTTT
CASSLFSDVSGNTIYF
>.|TRBV6-2/TRBV6-3|TRBJ1-1|.
TGTGCCAGCAGTTACTTTGGACTGCTGAACACTGAAGCTTTCTTT
CASSYFGLLNTEAFF
>.|TRBV6-5|TRBJ1-6|.
TGTGCCAGCAGTTACTCGAACAGCTTAAATTCACCCCTCCACTTT
CASSYSNSLNSPLHF
>.|TRBV10-3|TRBJ1-4|.
TGTGCCATCAGTGAGTCGAAACAGGGTAATGAAAAACTGTTTTTT
CAISESKQGNEKLFF
>.|TRBV28|TRBJ1-1|.
TGTGCCAGCAGCGTCGCGGACAGCCGCGGCACTGAAGCTTTCTTT
CASSVADSRGTEAFF
>.|TRBV5-1|TRBJ1-3|.
TGCGCCAGCAGGGACACCATGGGCGGCACCATATATTTT
CASRDTMGGTIYF
>.|TRBV6-4|TRBJ1-4|TRBD1
TGTGCCAGCAGTAGAGACAGGGGGGCTAATGAAAAACTGTTTTTT
CASSRDRGANEKLFF
>.|TRBV3-1/TRBV3-2|TRBJ1-3|.
TGTGCCAGCAGCCCGCAAAGAGCCAGCAGCTCTGGAAACACCATATATTTT
CASSPQRASSSGNTIYF
>.|TRBV7-2|TRBJ1-6|.
TGTGCCAGCAGCATAGACTTAGTTTCCTCCTATAATTCACCCCTCCACTTT
CASSIDLVSSYNSPLHF
>.|TRBV2|TRBJ2-1|TRBD2
TGTGCCAGCAGTAACCTCCCAGCGGGGGGCTACAATGAGCAGTTCTTC
CASSNLPAGGYNEQFF
>.|TRBV7-6|TRBJ2-5|TRBD2
TGTGCCAGCAGCCCAATAAGTCCTAGCGGGGGGCAAGAGACCCAGTACTTC
CASSPISPSGGQETQYF
>.|TRBV5-1|TRBJ1-3|.
TGCGCCAGCAGCCTAGGACTTACTGGTGGCACCATATATTTT
CASSLGLTGGTIYF
>.|TRBV28|TRBJ1-6|.
TGTGCCAGCACCAACCAGGCTAAAAATTCACCCCTCCACTTT
CASTNQAKNSPLHF
>.|TRBV30|TRBJ1-4|.
TGTGCCTGGAGCCAGGGATCAACTAATGAAAAACTGTTTTTT
CAWSQGSTNEKLFF
>.|TRBV5-1|TRBJ2-5|TRBD1
TGCGCCAGCAGCTTAGCTCCGGGACAGGGGAGGGCAGAGACCCAGTACTTC
CASSLAPGQGRAETQYF
>.|TRBV18|TRBJ2-7|TRBD1
TGTGCCAGCTCACCAATGCAGGGGGTATCCTACGAGCAGTACTTC
CASSPMQGVSYEQYF
>.|TRBV19|TRBJ2-1|.
TGTGCCAGTACCCACCGTTGGGCAGGCAATGAGCAGTTCTTC
CASTHRWAGNEQFF
>.|TRBV7-2|TRBJ1-1|.
TGTGCCAGCAGCTTAAGGGCCCCCCTGACTGAAGCTTTCTTT
CASSLRAPLTEAFF
>.|TRBV19|TRBJ1-2|TRBD1
TGTGCCAGTAGTCCCGTTGACAGGGACTATGGCTACACCTTC
CASSPVDRDYGYTF
>.|TRBV6-5|TRBJ2-1|.
TGTGCCAGCAGTTACTCGTCCGGACAGAAATACAATGAGCAGTTCTTC
CASSYSSGQKYNEQFF
>.|TRBV18|TRBJ1-1|.
TGTGCCAGCTCATTTAGCCAGGGAGAAACTGAAGCTTTCTTT
CASSFSQGETEAFF
>.|TRBV5-6|TRBJ2-4|TRBD2
TGTGCCAGCAGCCCCGCGGGGGGGGCCAAAAACATTCAGTACTTC
CASSPAGGAKNIQYF
>.|TRBV19|TRBJ2-1|.
TGTGCCAGTAGTAATGGTTTATTTGGACACAATGAGCAGTTCTTC
CASSNGLFGHNEQFF
>once|TRBV5-1|TRBJ2-5|.
TGCGCCAGCTCGGTCTACTCACAAGAGACCCAGTACTTC
CASSVYSQETQYF
>once|TRBV9|TRBJ2-5|.
TGTGCCAGCAGCGTAGCTCAGGGAGGGGGCTGGGAGACCCAGTACTTC
CASSVAQGGGWETQYF
>.|TRBV18|TRBJ1-1|TRBD1
TGTGCCAGCTCACCGATGAACAGGGGAATCAAAGCTGAAGCTTTCTTT
CASSPMNRGIKAEAFF
>.|TRBV11-1|TRBJ1-6|TRBD1
TGTGCCAGCAGCCTACAGGGGGGGTCACCCCTCCACTTT
CASSLQGGSPLHF
>.|TRBV9|TRBJ2-2|TRBD1
TGTGCCAGCAGCGTAGGGACAGGGGTTACCGGGGAGCTGTTTTTT
CASSVGTGVTGELFF
>once|TRBV6-4|TRBJ2-4|.
TGTGCCAGCCTCTCCACGGGATTTTACTTC
CASLSTGFYF
>.|TRBV7-3|TRBJ2-7|TRBD2
TGTGCCAGCAGCCCGGGACTAGAGACCTACGAGCAGTACTTC
CASSPGLETYEQYF
>.|TRBV10-3|TRBJ1-1|.
TGTGCCATCAGTGAGTCTTCGGGGGCGGGCTGGGGTTACGCTTTCTTT
CAISESSGAGWGYAFF
>.|TRBV6-1|TRBJ2-7|.
TGTGCCAGCAGTGAAGTTGGGGGTCAAGCCTACGAGCAGTACTTC
CASSEVGGQAYEQYF
>.|TRBV5-1|TRBJ2-6|.
TGCGCCAGCAGCTTAGAGGCTGGGGCCAACGTCCTGACTTTC
CASSLEAGANVLTF
>once|TRBV9|TRBJ1-3|.
TGTGCCAGCAGCGCCCACCGCTCTGGAAACACCATATATTTT
CASSAHRSGNTIYF
>.|TRBV7-8|TRBJ1-1|TRBD1
TGTGCCAGCAGCTCCCCGGGACAGGCGTACAACCGGGCTTTCTTT
CASSSPGQAYNRAFF
>.|TRBV9|TRBJ2-7|.
TGTGCCAGCAGCGGGGCCTTAGGACACTGGGGAGAGCAGTACTTC
CASSGALGHWGEQYF
>.|TRBV18|TRBJ2-3|.
TGTGCCAGCTCACCGTTCTCAAGCACCATTAGCACAGATACGCAGTATTTT
CASSPFSSTISTDTQYF
>.|TRBV9|TRBJ1-1|.
TGTGCCAGCAGCGTATCGGTCGGGAACACTGAAGCTTTCTTT
CASSVSVGNTEAFF
>.|TRBV18|TRBJ1-1|.
TGTGCCAGCGCCGAAAGCTGGAACACTGAAGCTTTCTTT
CASAESWNTEAFF
>.|TRBV14|TRBJ2-5|.
TGTGCCAGCAGCCAAGATCCCAGTCAGTACCAAGAGACCCAGTACTTC
CASSQDPSQYQETQYF
>.|TRBV7-3|TRBJ1-2|.
TGTGCCTGTTCCTTGGGGGGAATCGATGGCTACACCTTC
CACSLGGIDGYTF
>.|TRBV5-6|TRBJ2-7|TRBD1
TGTGCCAGCAGCTTTTTGGACAGGGTATTGGCCGAGCAGTACTTC
CASSFLDRVLAEQYF
>.|TRBV19|TRBJ1-3|.
TGTGCCTCTAGCCCACGGAGGGGCTCTGGAAACACCATATATTTT
CASSPRRGSGNTIYF
>.|TRBV18|TRBJ2-3|TRBD2
TGTGCCAGCTCACTTAATCCTAGCGGGGGCCCAGATACGCAGTATTTT
CASSLNPSGGPDTQYF
>.|TRBV7-2|TRBJ1-2|.
TGTGCCAGCAGCCCGCACGGGGGGCGCGGCTATGGCTACACCTTC
CASSPHGGRGYGYTF
>.|TRBV27|TRBJ1-2|.
TGTGCCAGCAGCCTGGACAGATTCTATGGCTACACCTTC
CASSLDRFYGYTF